This T cell receptor beta chain was sequenced in a study of identical twins. Study outcomes and limitations: Cord blood beta clonotypes that were abundant carried fewer insertions, and memory repertoires showed no such trend. Cross-sectional statistical analysis, not tracking of the same donors, underpinned the conclusions. Invariant populations such as MAIT and iNKT cells could partly muddle zero-insertion analyses.

This CDR3 spans 15 amino acids. Germline loops: CDR1 MNHEY, CDR2 SVGAGI. V trimming: 2 bases; J trimming: 7 bases; junction bases outside the gene matches: 7. Each CDR3 protein is one row after TCRdb ran MiXCR on the 5' RACE reads. The profile shows hundreds of thousands of distinct CDR3 sequences, around 6% of them singletons. This clonotype was observed a handful of times. Its specificity is unknown. The TCR comes from a man between 18 and 35 years old in good health. V and J are TRBV6-5 and TRBJ2-5, with 10 nucleotides matching TRBD2. Sequenced material: naive T cells sorted from blood. The CDR3 loop is CASSYEAGGSGTQYF. CDR3 bases: TGTGCCAGCAGTTACGAAGCGGGAGGGAGCGGGACCCAGTACTTC.